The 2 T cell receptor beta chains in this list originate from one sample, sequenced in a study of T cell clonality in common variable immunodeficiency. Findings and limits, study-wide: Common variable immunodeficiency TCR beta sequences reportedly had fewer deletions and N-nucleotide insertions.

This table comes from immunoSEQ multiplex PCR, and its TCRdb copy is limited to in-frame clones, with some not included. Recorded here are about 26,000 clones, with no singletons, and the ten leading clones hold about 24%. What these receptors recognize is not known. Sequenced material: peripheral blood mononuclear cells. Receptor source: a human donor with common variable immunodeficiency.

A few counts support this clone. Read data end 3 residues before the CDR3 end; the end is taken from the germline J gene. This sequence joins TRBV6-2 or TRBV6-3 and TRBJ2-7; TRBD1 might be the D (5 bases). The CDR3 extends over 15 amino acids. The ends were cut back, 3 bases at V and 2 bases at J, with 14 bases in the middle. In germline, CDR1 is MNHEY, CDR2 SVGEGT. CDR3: CASSYGFTGAYEQYF. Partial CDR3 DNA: TGTGCCAGCAGTTATGGTTTCACAGGAGCCTACGAG.

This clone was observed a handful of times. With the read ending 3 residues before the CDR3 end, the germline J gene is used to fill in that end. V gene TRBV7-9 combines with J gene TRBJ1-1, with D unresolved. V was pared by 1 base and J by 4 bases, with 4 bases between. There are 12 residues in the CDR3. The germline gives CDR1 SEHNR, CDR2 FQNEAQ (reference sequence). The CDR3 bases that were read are TGTGCCAGCAGCTTAGAGGTCACTGAA. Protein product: CASSLEVTE. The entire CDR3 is CASSLEVTEAFF.